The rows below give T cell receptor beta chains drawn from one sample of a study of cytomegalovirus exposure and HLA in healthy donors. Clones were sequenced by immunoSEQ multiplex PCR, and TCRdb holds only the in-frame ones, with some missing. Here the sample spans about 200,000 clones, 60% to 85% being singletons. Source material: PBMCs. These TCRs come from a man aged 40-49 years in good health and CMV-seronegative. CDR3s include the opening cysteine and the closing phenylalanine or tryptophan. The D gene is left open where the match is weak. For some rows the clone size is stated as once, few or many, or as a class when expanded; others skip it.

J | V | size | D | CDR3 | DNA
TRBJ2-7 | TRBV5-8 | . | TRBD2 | CASSFVTSGRAREQYF | TGTGCCAGCAGCTTCGTGACTAGCGGGAGGGCCCGCGAGCAGTACTTC
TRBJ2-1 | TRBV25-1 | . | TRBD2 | CASSLPGGDEQFF | TGTGCCAGCAGCCTGCCGGGAGGGGATGAGCAGTTCTTC
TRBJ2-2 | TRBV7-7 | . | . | CASSQEPGTGELFF | TGTGCCAGCAGCCAGGAACCGGGAACCGGGGAGCTGTTTTTT
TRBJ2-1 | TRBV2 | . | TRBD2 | CASLAGASNEQFF | TGTGCCAGCTTAGCGGGAGCTTCCAATGAGCAGTTCTTC
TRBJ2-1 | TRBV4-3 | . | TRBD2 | CASRGSSGGPYNEQFF | TGCGCCAGCAGAGGGAGTAGCGGGGGGCCCTACAATGAGCAGTTCTTC
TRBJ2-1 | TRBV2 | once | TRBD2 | CASETGGAEQFF | TGTGCCAGCGAAACGGGAGGTGCTGAGCAGTTCTTC
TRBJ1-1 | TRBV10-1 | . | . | CASSVGGSAEAFF | TGCGCCAGCAGTGTCGGAGGGAGTGCTGAAGCTTTCTTT
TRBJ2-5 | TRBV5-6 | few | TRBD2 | CASSLSGTNQPYF | TGTGCCAGCAGCTTATCCGGGACTAACCAGCCGTACTTC
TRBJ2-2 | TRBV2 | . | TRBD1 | CASRGTANTGELFF | TGTGCCAGCAGGGGGACAGCGAACACCGGGGAGCTGTTTTTT
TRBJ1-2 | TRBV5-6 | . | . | CASSLEGAPLSVYGYTF | TGTGCCAGCAGCTTGGAAGGGGCCCCTCTCTCTGTCTATGGCTACACCTTC
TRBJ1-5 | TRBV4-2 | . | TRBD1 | CASGTGVNQPQHF | TGTGCCAGCGGGACAGGAGTAAATCAGCCCCAGCATTTT
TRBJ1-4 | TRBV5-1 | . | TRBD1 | CASSPNQGASEKLFF | TGCGCCAGCAGTCCGAACCAGGGGGCGAGTGAAAAACTGTTTTTT
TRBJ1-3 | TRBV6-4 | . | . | CASMNGQPFSGNTIYF | TGTGCCAGCATGAACGGACAGCCGTTCTCTGGAAACACCATATATTTT
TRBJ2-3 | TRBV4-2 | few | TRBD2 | CASSQQAGGADTQYF | TGTGCCAGCAGCCAACAAGCGGGGGGGGCAGATACGCAGTATTTT
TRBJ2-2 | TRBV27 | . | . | CASSLPGAGELFF | TGTGCCAGCAGTTTACCGGGGGCCGGGGAGCTGTTTTTT
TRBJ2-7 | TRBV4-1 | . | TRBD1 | CASSHAGGSTYEQYF | TGCGCCAGCAGCCATGCAGGGGGTTCCACCTACGAGCAGTACTTC
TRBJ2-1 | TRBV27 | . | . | CASSRTSNNEQFF | TGTGCCAGCAGCAGAACTAGTAACAATGAGCAGTTCTTC